What follows are 21 T cell receptor beta chains derived from one specimen sequenced in a study of tumor and adjacent non-tumor tissue in lung cancer. The library came from three nested PCR rounds adapted from ARM-PCR protocols. TCRdb reanalysed the multiplex PCR reads using MiXCR and keeps one entry per CDR3 protein. The sample yields about 80,000 distinct CDR3 sequences, roughly 72% seen once. The template was RNA from unsorted bulk tissue. The sequencing input was lung tumor tissue. The receptors come from a woman aged 40 to 55 with non-small cell lung cancer.

To note about this clonotype: Sequence at one end of the junction differs from germline and may be a read error. The chain links TRBV5-5 to TRBJ1-6; a weak D match, TRBD1 (5 bases). CDR1 and CDR2 (germline): SGHKS, YYEKEE (reference sequence). The CDR3 runs 14 residues. The CDR3 loop is CANSFWGDNSPIHF. The CDR3 nucleotides read TGTGCCAACAGCTTCTGGGGGGATAATTCACCCATCCACTTT.

This clonotype was seen just once. V and J are TRBV28 and TRBJ2-5, with 10 bases matching TRBD2. V lost 10 bases and J lost 12; bases outside the gene matches: 20. CDR3 length: 15 amino acids. Per germline, CDR1 MDHEN and CDR2 SYDVKM. Here the CDR3 DNA reads TGTGCCAACAGCTCCGCTTTAGCGGGGGGAACCGCAAAGTACTTC. This encodes CANSSALAGGTAKYF.

Many counts were recorded for this clonotype. In nucleotides, the CDR3 is TGTGCCAGCTGCCCTTCCACAGGGGTTGAGACCCAGTACTTC. This sequence encodes CASCPSTGVETQYF. The chain combines TRBV12-3 or TRBV12-4 with TRBJ2-5, with 7 bases that match TRBD1. V was pared by 8 bases and J by 5 bases, with 11 bases of the junction left unmatched. The CDR3 is 14 amino acids.

A note on this clonotype: One end of the junction does not line up with germline, which may come from a read error. The chain recombines TRBV6-1 with TRBJ1-1, with a possible D match to TRBD1 (5 bases). This CDR3 region has 15 residues. CDR1 and CDR2 (germline): MNHNS, SASEGT. CDR3 amino acids: CASSEMGRLNNEAFF. As DNA, the CDR3 is TGTGCAAGCAGTGAAATGGGACGCTTGAACAATGAAGCTTTCTTT.

In regard to this clonotype: This may be a read error, as it is one base from a much larger clone. The genes are TRBV12-3 or TRBV12-4 and TRBJ1-5, with TRBD1 as a possible D gene (5 bases). V was clipped by 5 bases and J by 0 bases, with 14 bases between them. This CDR3 contains 16 residues. This chain's CDR3 is CASSPDGTYSNQPQHF. The CDR3 coding sequence is TGTGCCAGCAGTCCCGACGGGACCTATAGCAATCAGCCCCAGCATTTT.

This clonotype was seen more than once but under ten times. A much larger clone differs by one base, so this may be a read error. The J gene is TRBJ2-3, the V gene TRBV5-1, with 7 bases aligning to TRBD1. V lost 4 bases, J lost 4 bases, and 12 bases stayed unmatched. CDR1 SGHRS and CDR2 YFSETQ come from the germline V gene. There are 16 residues in the CDR3. The CDR3 loop is CASSPRIGGPSDTQYF. DNA for the CDR3: TGCGCCAGCAGCCCCAGGATAGGGGGCCCCTCAGATACGCAGTATTTT.

As for this clonotype: Its ends do not fully match the called genes, so a read error is possible. This rearrangement joins TRBV5-1 to TRBJ2-7; the D is unclear. The CDR3 consists of 13 residues. The germline CDR1 and CDR2 sequences are SGHRS and YFSETQ. Written as DNA, the CDR3 is TGCGCCAACAGCCCCCAGTACTCCTACGAGCAGTACTTC. It is translated as CANSPQYSYEQYF.

Here the CDR3 reads CASGPGRGLAKNIQYF. CDR3 DNA sequence: TGTGCCAGCGGTCCGGGGCGGGGGTTAGCCAAAAACATTCAGTACTTC. The chain is built from TRBV11-2 and TRBJ2-4, with 7 bases aligning to TRBD2. Trimming took 8 bases from V and 0 from J; bases not matched to a gene: 10. Germline values: CDR1 SGHAT, CDR2 FQNNGV. This CDR3 is 16 amino acids long. The full variable domain, its missing parts supplied by reference TRBV11-2 and TRBJ2-4, is EAGVAQSPRYKIIEKRQSVAFWCNPISGHATLYWYQQILGQGPKLLIQFQNNGVVDDSQLPKDRFSAERLKGVDSTLKIQPAKLEDSAVYLCASGPGRGLAKNIQYFGAGTRLSVL.

A note on this clonotype: A much larger clonotype is one base distant, so this may be a read error. V is TRBV14 and J is TRBJ2-1; TRBD1 aligns across 7 bases. The CDR3 consists of 15 residues. From germline, CDR1 is SGHDN and CDR2 FVKESK. CDR3 sequence reads: CTSSQDRTYYNEQFF. The CDR3 nucleotides read TGTACCAGCAGCCAGGACAGGACCTACTACAATGAGCAGTTCTTC.

The table lists this clonotype with a count of one. This rearrangement joins TRBV14 to TRBJ2-7; tentatively, D is TRBD2 (5 bases). Germline assignment: CDR1 SGHDN and CDR2 FVKESK. The V end lost 3 bases, the J end lost 5 bases, and 14 bases lay between the germline ends. The CDR3 runs 14 residues. CDR3 region: CASSHEVPGNEQYF. The CDR3 region has the DNA TGTGCCAGCAGCCACGAGGTCCCGGGGAACGAGCAGTACTTC.

Points on this clonotype: One base away lies a much larger clone, so this may be a sequencing read error. This chain joins TRBV6-5 and TRBJ2-1, with D unclear. Looked up from germline, CDR1 is MNHEY and CDR2 is SVGAGI. This CDR3 is built from 11 residues. CDR3 loop: CVSSRRHEQFF. CDR3 nucleotides: TGTGTCAGCAGTAGACGTCACGAGCAGTTCTTC.

In this sample, this clonotype turned up once. Since no conserved phenylalanine or tryptophan closes the CDR3, a read error is the likely cause. This chain connects TRBV11-2 to TRBJ2-7; D is possibly TRBD2 (5 bases). There are 12 residues in the CDR3. V was shortened by 8 bases and J by 7 bases, with 15 bases between the two germline ends. The germline V gene encodes CDR1 SGHAT and CDR2 FQNNGV. CDR3 nucleotides: TGTGCCAGCGCTGGCCTCGGGGTAGAGCAGTACTAC. It codes for CASAGLGVEQYY.

A remark on this clonotype: The germline gene is not matched at one end of the junction; a read error may be the cause. The chain has TRBV10-1 and TRBJ1-1, with D possibly TRBD1 on 5 matching bases. Germline lookup yields CDR1 WNHNN and CDR2 SYGVQD (reference sequence). CDR3 length: 13 residues. CDR3 in amino acids: CANRTAKNTEAFF. The CDR3 DNA follows: TGTGCCAACAGGACGGCCAAGAACACTGAAGCTTTCTTT.

Notes on this clonotype: One junction end disagrees with the germline gene, perhaps due to a read error. This chain links TRBV6-5 with TRBJ2-1, with 8 bases matching TRBD2. Per the germline V gene, CDR1 is MNHEY and CDR2 is SVGAGI. This CDR3 contains 14 residues. The CDR3 region is CASRPWTSHYEQLF. The DNA for the CDR3 is TGTGCCAGCAGACCCTGGACTAGCCATTATGAGCAGTTATTC.

This clonotype appeared many times. The J gene is TRBJ1-2, the V gene TRBV4-1, with D possibly matching TRBD1 (6 bases). Germline lookup yields CDR1 MGHRA and CDR2 YSYEKL. This CDR3 has 17 amino acids. The V end lost 6 bases, the J end lost 1 base, and 21 bases lay between the germline ends. CDR3 sequence (DNA): TGCGCCAGCAGTCCATCGCAGGGGAGTTCGGGTAACTATGGCTACACCTTC. Translation gives CASSPSQGSSGNYGYTF.

A word on this clonotype: The junction departs from the called germline gene at one end, perhaps through a read error. The chain joins TRBV4-1 to TRBJ2-1, with D perhaps TRBD1 (6 bases). The CDR3 extends over 16 amino acids. Germline assignment: CDR1 MGHRA and CDR2 YSYEKL. The CDR3 bases are TGCGCCAGCAGCCAGGAGATTTCCGGGACACCCAGTGAGCGGTTCTTC. Protein: CASSQEISGTPSERFF.

This chain uses TRBV29-1 with TRBJ1-5; TRBD1 aligns across 7 bases. The germline CDR1 and CDR2 sequences are SQVTM and ANQGSEA. This CDR3 has 13 amino acids. CDR3 residues: CTLRRDRDQPQHF. The CDR3 DNA reads TGCACCCTCAGACGGGACAGAGATCAGCCCCAGCATTTT. Combining the CDR3 with reference TRBV29-1 and TRBJ1-5 gives the whole variable domain SAVISQKPSRDICQRGTSLTIQCQVDSQVTMMFWYRQQPGQSLTLIATANQGSEATYESGFVIDKFPISRPNLTFSTLTVSNMSPEDSSIYLCTLRRDRDQPQHFGDGTRLSIL.

Comment on this clonotype: An end of the junction does not agree with germline; a read error may underlie this. The chain's CDR3 is CASSLQLALSYEQYF. The CDR3 region has the DNA TGTGCCAGCAGCCTACAGCTTGCCCTCTCCTACGAGCAATACTTC. The chain combines TRBV6-6 with TRBJ2-7; D gene uncertain. Germline CDR1 and CDR2: MNHNY and SVGAGI (reference sequence). This CDR3 contains 15 residues.

The chain employs TRBV29-1 and TRBJ2-3, with 11 bases fitting TRBD2. The CDR3 is 15 residues long. Germline V lookup: CDR1 SQVTM, CDR2 ANQGSEA. The CDR3 DNA reads TGCAGTGCTCTCCTAGCGGGAGGTAACACAGATACGCAGTATTTT. This encodes CSALLAGGNTDTQYF.

The chain is built from TRBV29-1 and TRBJ2-7; D remains unclear. The germline V gene has CDR1 SQVTM and CDR2 ANQGSEA. Trimming stripped 5 bases from V and 3 bases from J, with 20 bases between. This CDR3 region has 15 residues. As DNA, the CDR3 is TGCAGCGTTCAACAGATGACGGATGATTTCTACGAGCAGTACTTC. It encodes CSVQQMTDDFYEQYF.

In regard to this clonotype: Likely a read error: the CDR3 ends without its conserved phenylalanine or tryptophan. It is unclear where the CDR3 begins or ends on the DNA, so no DNA is shown, and the CDR3 is as TCRdb lists it. The chain employs TRBV28 and TRBJ2-7. Germline V gives CDR1 MDHEN, CDR2 SYDVKM. The length of the CDR3 is 11 amino acids, counting both ends. The CDR3 loop is CASDSSYEHYS.